Presented here are 17 T cell receptor beta chains from one specimen sequenced in a study of PD-L1 blockade in urothelial cancer. Documented time point: pretreatment peripheral blood. Assay: immunoSEQ multiplex PCR; the TCRdb copy retains only in-frame clones and omits some. The sample lists about 50,000 clones, 79% occurring once. The source was PBMCs, collected around atezolizumab (anti-PD-L1) treatment. The receptor source for this set is a man in his 70s with urothelial cancer.

This clone was seen a few times. The genes are TRBV5-1 and TRBJ1-2; 7 bases match TRBD1. The germline V gene has CDR1 SGHRS and CDR2 YFSETQ. The CDR3 runs 15 residues. V trimming: 0 bases; J trimming: 6 bases; junction bases outside the gene matches: 8. CDR3 nucleotides: TGCGCCAGCAGCTTGGCCGGGACAGCGATCAATGGCTACACCTTC. This encodes CASSLAGTAINGYTF. The full variable domain, rest sourced from reference TRBV5-1 and TRBJ1-2, is KAGVTQTPRYLIKTRGQQVTLSCSPISGHRSVSWYQQTPGQGLQFLFEYFSETQRNKGNFPGRFSGRQFSNSRSEMNVSTLELGDSALYLCASSLAGTAINGYTFGSGTRLTVV.

V is TRBV10-2 and J is TRBJ2-3, with 11 positions matching TRBD2. The CDR3 runs 16 residues. The V segment lost 6 bases and the J segment 2 bases; nucleotides outside the gene matches: 7. CDR1 and CDR2 (germline): WSHSY, SAAADI. The CDR3 DNA reads as TGCGCCAGCAGACTCGGACTAGCGGGCGACACAGATACGCAGTATTTT. Translation: CASRLGLAGDTDTQYF.

V and J are TRBV6-5 and TRBJ2-7; TRBD1 might be the D (6 bases). Trimming left V 6 bases short and J 1 base short, with 13 bases between. The length of the CDR3 is 14 residues. The germline V gene has CDR1 MNHEY and CDR2 SVGAGI. CDR3: CASSKDRRSYEQYF. In DNA form, the CDR3 reads TGTGCCAGCAGCAAGGACAGACGTTCCTACGAGCAGTACTTC.

The CDR3 is CASSLTPFGAGETQYF. Here the CDR3 DNA reads TGCGCCAGCAGCTTGACTCCCTTTGGGGCAGGGGAGACCCAGTACTTC. This chain links TRBV5-1 with TRBJ2-5, with a possible D match to TRBD1 (5 bases). V was shortened by 1 base and J by 5 bases, with 18 bases between the two germline ends. Germline V CDR1 and CDR2: SGHRS, YFSETQ. This CDR3 contains 16 residues.

The V gene is TRBV5-1, the J gene TRBJ2-3, with D perhaps TRBD1 (6 bases). There are 15 residues in the CDR3. Trimming removed 0 bases from V and 1 base from J, with 9 bases in between. In germline, CDR1 is SGHRS, CDR2 YFSETQ. CDR3 protein: CASSLEGVGTDTQYF. The CDR3 nucleotides read TGCGCCAGCAGCTTGGAGGGGGTGGGCACAGATACGCAGTATTTT.

The gene calls are TRBV5-5 and TRBJ1-1; maybe TRBD1 (5 bases). The CDR3 loop spans 13 amino acids. Germline values: CDR1 SGHKS, CDR2 YYEKEE (reference sequence). V dropped 4 bases and J dropped 8 bases, with 15 bases sitting between them. This CDR3 reads CASSGGFAPEAFF. The CDR3 bases are TGTGCCAGCAGCGGGGGGTTCGCGCCCGAAGCTTTCTTT.

On this clone: Distinct nucleotide sequences in the sample also encode this CDR3. The chain links TRBV6-5 to TRBJ1-4; TRBD1 agrees at 7 bases. V lost 6 bases to trimming and J lost 6 bases; unmatched junction nucleotides: 4. CDR3 size: 13 residues. Germline V gene data show CDR1 as MNHEY and CDR2 as SVGAGI. DNA of the CDR3: TGTGCCAGCAGACAGGGGCTGCATGAAAAACTGTTTTTT. It codes for CASRQGLHEKLFF.

The rearrangement uses TRBV7-8 and TRBJ2-2; 7 bases are a match to TRBD1. Trimming cost V 5 bases and J 4 bases; bases outside gene matches: 16. The length of the CDR3 is 18 residues. Per germline, CDR1 SGHVS and CDR2 FQNEAQ. CDR3 bases: TGTGCCAGCAGCGCCAGGACTGCAGGGGGTTCGGGCACCGGGGAGCTGTTTTTT. The encoded protein is CASSARTAGGSGTGELFF.

The V and J genes are TRBV4-1 and TRBJ1-5, with TRBD1 matching over 9 bases. There are 16 residues in the CDR3. Germline-derived CDR1 and CDR2 are MGHRA and YSYEKL. Trimming cost V 4 bases and J 2 bases; bases outside gene matches: 6. As DNA, the CDR3 is TGCGCCAGCAGCCTCGATGGGACAGGGCGCAATCAGCCCCAGCATTTT. Its translation is CASSLDGTGRNQPQHF.

CDR3 DNA: TGCGCCAGCAGCTTGGCTGGACAGGCGAACACTGAAGCTTTCTTT. Translated, it gives CASSLAGQANTEAFF. This rearrangement joins TRBV5-1 to TRBJ1-1, with 7 bases that match TRBD1. The CDR3 has 15 residues. J gave up 1 base and V 0 bases, and 3 bases lay outside the gene matches. Germline CDR1 is SGHRS and CDR2 is YFSETQ.

CDR3 sequence: CASSFVERNPGELFF. The CDR3 DNA is TGTGCCAGCAGTTTCGTCGAGCGTAACCCCGGGGAGCTGTTTTTT. This chain uses TRBV28 with TRBJ2-2; no definite D call. Germline assignment: CDR1 MDHEN and CDR2 SYDVKM. The CDR3 is made up of 15 amino acids. The V and J ends lost 3 bases and 6 bases respectively, with 14 bases between them.

This clone was recorded once. This sequence joins TRBV29-1 and TRBJ2-2; 8 bases agree with TRBD1. This CDR3 comprises 15 residues. V lost 0 bases, J lost 8 bases, and 8 bases stayed unmatched. Germline V gives CDR1 SQVTM, CDR2 ANQGSEA. The CDR3 protein is CSVEDGSDRVGELFF. The CDR3 DNA is TGCAGCGTTGAAGACGGCTCGGACAGGGTGGGGGAGCTGTTTTTT.

V gene TRBV7-8 combines with J gene TRBJ1-3; D might be TRBD1 (6 bases). The CDR3 is 14 amino acids. In germline, CDR1 is SGHVS, CDR2 FQNEAQ. Trimming removed 0 bases at V and 4 bases at J, with 7 bases between. CDR3 in DNA: TGTGCCAGCAGCTTAGCTGACAGGGGAAACACCATATATTTT. Protein sequence: CASSLADRGNTIYF.

This clone was detected only a few times. The chain employs TRBV4-1 and TRBJ2-5; TRBD2 is a possible D gene (6 bases). V dropped 0 bases and J dropped 7 bases, with 15 bases sitting between them. Germline loops: CDR1 MGHRA, CDR2 YSYEKL. There are 15 residues in the CDR3. This CDR3 reads CASSQDHGGKGTQYF. The DNA of the CDR3 is TGCGCCAGCAGCCAAGATCATGGGGGGAAGGGGACCCAGTACTTC.

The chain joins TRBV5-6 to TRBJ2-4; TRBD2 is a possible D gene (7 bases). Germline-derived CDR1 and CDR2 are SGHDT and YYEEEE. The CDR3 sequence is 15 residues long. Trimming removed 4 bases from V and 1 base from J, with 12 bases in between. CDR3 loop: CASSPGGKAKNIQYF. CDR3 nucleotides: TGTGCCAGCAGCCCGGGGGGCAAGGCCAAAAACATTCAGTACTTC.

V gene TRBV2 combines with J gene TRBJ2-3; D is perhaps TRBD2 (6 bases). V was trimmed by 9 bases and J by 1 base, leaving 14 bases between them. Germline V gives CDR1 SNHLY, CDR2 FYNNEI. The CDR3 has 14 amino acids. DNA of the CDR3: TGTGCCAGGAGCGGGCCTTCCGGCACAGATACGCAGTATTTT. This sequence encodes CARSGPSGTDTQYF.

This rearrangement joins TRBV20-1 to TRBJ2-5; D gene uncertain. This CDR3 contains 11 residues. The germline CDR1 and CDR2 sequences are DFQATT and SNEGSKA (reference sequence). The V gene lost 7 bases and the J gene lost 3 bases, with 9 bases spanning the gap. The CDR3 reads CSGYTEETQYF. Written as DNA, the CDR3 is TGCAGTGGTTATACGGAAGAGACCCAGTACTTC.